This passage covers 11 T cell receptor beta chains from one sample sequenced in a study of cytomegalovirus exposure and HLA in healthy donors. In the PCR, 60 Vbeta and 13 Jbeta primers were used. Method: immunoSEQ multiplex PCR; TCRdb's copy keeps in-frame clones and lacks some. The table includes some 170,000 clones, 76% detected once. Sequenced: PBMCs. All receptors come from a man between 60 and 75 years old in good health and CMV-seronegative.

On this clone: Other DNA sequences in this sample translate to the same CDR3. The chain carries TRBV28 and TRBJ1-1; D is perhaps TRBD1 (6 bases). V was cut by 1 base and J by 1 base, with 7 bases left in between. The CDR3 has 14 amino acids. Looked up from germline, CDR1 is MDHEN and CDR2 is SYDVKM. The CDR3 sequence is CASSLYRENTEAFF. CDR3 DNA sequence: TGTGCCAGCAGTTTATACAGGGAGAACACTGAAGCTTTCTTT.

The rearrangement uses TRBV5-4 and TRBJ2-5, with D unresolved. Trimming took 5 bases from V and 3 from J, leaving 8 bases between them. The CDR3 sequence is 12 residues long. Germline assignment: CDR1 SGHNT and CDR2 YYREEE (reference sequence). CDR3 in amino acids: CASSTYEETQYF. Written as DNA, the CDR3 is TGTGCCAGCAGTACCTACGAAGAGACCCAGTACTTC.

The chain employs TRBV28 and TRBJ2-7; D call uncertain. The CDR3 is 15 amino acids. V was cut by 2 bases and J by 9 bases, with 20 bases left in between. Looked up from germline, CDR1 is MDHEN and CDR2 is SYDVKM. The CDR3 here is CASSLGSEPLSGQYF. The DNA of the CDR3 is TGTGCCAGCAGTTTAGGGTCGGAGCCGTTGTCTGGGCAGTACTTC.

As DNA, the CDR3 is TGTGCCAGCAGTCACAGGGGCTACGAGCAGTACTTC. It codes for CASSHRGYEQYF. The chain employs TRBV27 and TRBJ2-7; 7 nucleotides align to TRBD1. CDR1 MNHEY and CDR2 SMNVEV come from the germline V gene (reference sequence). The CDR3 has 12 amino acids. J gave up 3 bases and V 5 bases, and 1 base lay outside the gene matches.

This chain links TRBV4-2 with TRBJ2-5; 8 bases fit TRBD1. Trimming cost V 4 bases and J 5 bases; bases outside gene matches: 15. Germline CDR1 LGHNA, CDR2 YNFKEQ. CDR3 size: 17 residues. CDR3 protein: CASSPSTGVIEMETQYF. CDR3 nucleotides: TGTGCCAGCAGCCCATCGACAGGGGTGATTGAAATGGAGACCCAGTACTTC.

The chain joins TRBV5-4 to TRBJ2-1, with D maybe TRBD1 (5 bases). The CDR3 contains 14 residues. Germline V CDR1 and CDR2: SGHNT, YYREEE (reference sequence). With 2 bases removed from V and 4 bases from J, the gap between germline ends came to 10 bases. DNA of the CDR3: TGTGCCAGCAGCTTCCAGGGTTATTACAATGAGCAGTTCTTC. It codes for CASSFQGYYNEQFF.

The V call is TRBV27, the J call TRBJ2-5; perhaps TRBD2 as D (5 bases). Trimming pared 6 bases from V and 1 base from J, leaving 9 bases between. Germline V lookup: CDR1 MNHEY, CDR2 SMNVEV (reference sequence). The CDR3 runs to 13 residues. CDR3 DNA sequence: TGTGCCAGCAGCCTTAGCGTCCAAGAGACCCAGTACTTC. Translation: CASSLSVQETQYF.

A few counts support this clone. The chain combines TRBV28 with TRBJ2-7; 10 bases align to TRBD1. V lost 5 bases, J lost 7 bases, and 2 bases stayed unmatched. Germline CDR1 MDHEN, CDR2 SYDVKM. The length of the CDR3 is 12 residues. CDR3 amino acids: CASSRGQGEQYF. The CDR3 DNA reads as TGTGCCAGCAGTCGGGGACAGGGGGAGCAGTACTTC. Complete variable domain (other parts from reference TRBV28 and TRBJ2-7): DVKVTQSSRYLVKRTGEKVFLECVQDMDHENMFWYRQDPGLGLRLIYFSYDVKMKEKGDIPEGYSVSREKKERFSLILESASTNQTSMYLCASSRGQGEQYFGPGTRLTVT.

This clone has more than one count but fewer than ten. This rearrangement joins TRBV30 to TRBJ2-4; 9 nucleotides align to TRBD2. Germline V gene lookup returns CDR1 GTSNPN and CDR2 SVGIG (reference sequence). There are 16 residues in the CDR3. The J segment lost 0 bases and the V segment lost 2 bases, leaving 5 bases of the junction unmatched. The CDR3 region is CAWSLLAGLAKNIQYF. DNA of the CDR3: TGTGCCTGGAGTCTCCTAGCGGGGTTAGCCAAAAACATTCAGTACTTC.

The rearrangement links TRBV7-2 to TRBJ2-7; the D gene is possibly TRBD2 (6 bases). There are 15 residues in the CDR3. The germline V and J ends were trimmed by 4 bases and 3 bases, with 16 bases remaining between them. The germline CDR1 and CDR2 sequences are SGHTA and FQGNSA. Written as DNA, the CDR3 is TGTGCCAGCAGCTCTAGCGCAGGGACCGTCTACGAGCAGTACTTC. Translation gives CASSSSAGTVYEQYF.

The chain carries TRBV28 and TRBJ1-2; perhaps TRBD1 as D (6 bases). Looked up from germline, CDR1 is MDHEN and CDR2 is SYDVKM. This CDR3 region has 15 residues. Trimming removed 3 bases at V and 2 bases at J, with 13 bases between. CDR3 protein: CASSLGAQYNYGYTF. The CDR3 nucleotides are TGTGCCAGCAGTTTGGGGGCACAGTACAACTATGGCTACACCTTC.